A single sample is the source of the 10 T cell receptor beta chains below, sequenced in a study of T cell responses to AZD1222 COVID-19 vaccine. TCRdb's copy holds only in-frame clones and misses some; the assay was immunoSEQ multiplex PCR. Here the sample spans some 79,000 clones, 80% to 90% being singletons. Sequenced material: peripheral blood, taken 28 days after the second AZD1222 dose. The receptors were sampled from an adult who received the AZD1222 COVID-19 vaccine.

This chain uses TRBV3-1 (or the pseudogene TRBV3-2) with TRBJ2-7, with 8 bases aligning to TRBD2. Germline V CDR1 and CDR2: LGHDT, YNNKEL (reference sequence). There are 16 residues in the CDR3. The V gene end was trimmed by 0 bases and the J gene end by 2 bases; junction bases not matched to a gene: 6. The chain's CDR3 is CASSQERVAGPYEQYF. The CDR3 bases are TGTGCCAGCAGCCAAGAGAGGGTAGCGGGACCCTACGAGCAGTACTTC.

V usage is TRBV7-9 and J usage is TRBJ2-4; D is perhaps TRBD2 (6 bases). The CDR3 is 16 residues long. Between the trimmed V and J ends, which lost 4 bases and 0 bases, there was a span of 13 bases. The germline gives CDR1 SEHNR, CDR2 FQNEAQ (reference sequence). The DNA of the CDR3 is TGTGCCAGCAGCTCCGGGGGATTACTAGCCAAAAACATTCAGTACTTC. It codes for CASSSGGLLAKNIQYF. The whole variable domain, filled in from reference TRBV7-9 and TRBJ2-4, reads DTGVSQNPRHKITKRGQNVTFRCDPISEHNRLYWYRQTLGQGPEFLTYFQNEAQLEKSRLLSDRFSAERPKGSFSTLEIQRTEQGDSAMYLCASSSGGLLAKNIQYFGAGTRLSVL.

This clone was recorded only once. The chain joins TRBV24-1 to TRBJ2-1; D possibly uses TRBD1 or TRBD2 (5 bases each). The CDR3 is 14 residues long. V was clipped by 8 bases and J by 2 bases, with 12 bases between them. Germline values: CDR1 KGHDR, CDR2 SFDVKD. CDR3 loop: CATNRGPAYNEQFF. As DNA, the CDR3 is TGTGCCACCAACCGGGGCCCGGCCTACAATGAGCAGTTCTTC.

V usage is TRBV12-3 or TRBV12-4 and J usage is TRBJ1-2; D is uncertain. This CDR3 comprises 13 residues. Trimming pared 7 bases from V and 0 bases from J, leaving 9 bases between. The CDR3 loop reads CASTWRSNYGYTF. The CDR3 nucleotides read TGTGCCAGCACGTGGCGCTCTAACTATGGCTACACCTTC.

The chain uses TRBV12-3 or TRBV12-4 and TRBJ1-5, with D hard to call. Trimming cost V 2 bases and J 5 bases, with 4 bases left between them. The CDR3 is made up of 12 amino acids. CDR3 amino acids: CASSLYYQPQHF. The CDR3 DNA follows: TGTGCCAGCAGTTTATATTATCAGCCCCAGCATTTT.

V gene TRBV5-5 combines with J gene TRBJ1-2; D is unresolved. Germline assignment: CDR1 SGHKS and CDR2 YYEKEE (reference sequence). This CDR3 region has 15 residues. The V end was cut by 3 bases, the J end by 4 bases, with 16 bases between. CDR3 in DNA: TGTGCCAGCAGCTCCTCTTATGCTGACGTCTATGGCTACACCTTC. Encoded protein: CASSSSYADVYGYTF.

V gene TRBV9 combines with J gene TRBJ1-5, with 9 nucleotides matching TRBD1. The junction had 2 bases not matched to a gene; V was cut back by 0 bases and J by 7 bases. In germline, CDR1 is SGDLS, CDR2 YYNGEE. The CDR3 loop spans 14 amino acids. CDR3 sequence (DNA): TGTGCCAGCAGCGTAGGACAGGGGGTCCAGCCCCAGCATTTT. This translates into CASSVGQGVQPQHF.

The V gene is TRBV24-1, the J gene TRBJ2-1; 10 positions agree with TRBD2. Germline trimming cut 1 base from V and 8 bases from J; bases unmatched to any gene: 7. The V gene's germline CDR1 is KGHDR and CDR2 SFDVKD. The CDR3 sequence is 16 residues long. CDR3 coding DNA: TGTGCCACCAGTGATTTCGACAGCGGGGGGGCCTATGAGCAGTTCTTC. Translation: CATSDFDSGGAYEQFF.

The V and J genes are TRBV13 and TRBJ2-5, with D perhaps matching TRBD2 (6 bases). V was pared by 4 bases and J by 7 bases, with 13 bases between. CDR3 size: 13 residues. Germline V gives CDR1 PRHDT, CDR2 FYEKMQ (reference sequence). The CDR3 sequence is CASSSLASGTQYF. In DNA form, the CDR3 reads TGTGCCAGCAGCTCTCTAGCGTCGGGGACCCAGTACTTC.

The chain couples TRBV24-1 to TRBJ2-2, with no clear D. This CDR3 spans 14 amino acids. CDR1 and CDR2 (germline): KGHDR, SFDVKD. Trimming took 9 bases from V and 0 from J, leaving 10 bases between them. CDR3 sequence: CATAFRSNTGELFF. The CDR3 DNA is TGTGCCACCGCCTTTCGGTCGAACACCGGGGAGCTGTTTTTT.